This T cell receptor (beta chain) was found in a study of CXCR3-negative and CXCR3-positive naive CD8 T cells. Points from the study as a whole: Comparison of naive cells showed more hydrophobic TRB CDR3s in CXCR3-positive than in CXCR3-negative naive cells.

This clonotype counts as medium-sized by frequency. What it recognizes is unknown. From germline, CDR1 is SQVTM and CDR2 ANQGSEA. This CDR3 has 13 amino acids. The libraries of TRB cDNA were constructed through 5' RACE using UMI labels. One entry per CDR3 protein, without DNA, is what TCRdb gives after re-calling the 5' RACE reads. The sample has about 6,700 distinct CDR3 sequences; the top ten hold approximately 1.3%. The rearrangement joins TRBV29-1 to TRBJ2-2; TCRdb indicates TRBD1, and absent DNA this call remains unverified. Sequenced input: naive CXCR3+ CD8+ T cells from blood. The sample's subset: CD45RO-CCR7+CD27+CD95- naive CD8+ T cells expressing CXCR3 (TNR3+). This sequence was found in a human donor in good health. Some clones in this sample may be carry-over from other donors' samples. This CDR3 is CSVLQGSTGELFF.